A selection of T cell receptor beta chains follows, all from one sample in a study of T-cell memory formation after mild COVID-19. MiXCR was run by TCRdb on the 5' RACE reads, yielding one entry per CDR3 protein. The sample has under 450,000 distinct CDR3 sequences; 20% are singletons. Sequencing was performed on PBMCs or a T cell subset sorted from them (not recorded which). All receptors come from a man aged 18-30 years who had mild COVID-19 (a few samples of this study predate the infection). Cell type and time point are not known. Each CDR3 is given with its conserved first and last residue. D genes are given only for firm matches. Clone size is shown for a subset of rows, as once, few, many or a class of expanded clone.

D gene: TRBD2; J gene: TRBJ2-1; V gene: TRBV7-2; clone size: few; CDR3 protein: CASSPGLAGNPYNEQFF; CDR3 DNA: TGTGCCAGCAGCCCGGGACTAGCGGGGAACCCCTACAATGAGCAGTTCTTC
D gene: NA; J gene: TRBJ1-5; V gene: TRBV12-3/TRBV12-4; clone size: many; CDR3 protein: CASSPQGTDQPQHF; CDR3 DNA: TGTGCCAGCAGTCCCCAGGGGACGGATCAGCCCCAGCATTTT
D gene: TRBD1; J gene: TRBJ1-4; V gene: TRBV7-2; clone size: NA; CDR3 protein: CASSVDRGLEKLFF; CDR3 DNA: TGTGCCAGCAGCGTGGACAGGGGGCTTGAAAAACTGTTTTTT
D gene: NA; J gene: TRBJ2-5; V gene: TRBV7-9; clone size: NA; CDR3 protein: CASSLWAEQETQYF; CDR3 DNA: TGTGCCAGCAGCTTATGGGCGGAGCAAGAGACCCAGTACTTC
D gene: NA; J gene: TRBJ2-1; V gene: TRBV7-9; clone size: few; CDR3 protein: CASSGTRGSYNEQFF; CDR3 DNA: TGTGCCAGCAGCGGAACACGGGGTTCCTACAATGAGCAGTTCTTC
D gene: TRBD1; J gene: TRBJ1-4; V gene: TRBV27; clone size: few; CDR3 protein: CASSPTGGKLFF; CDR3 DNA: TGTGCCAGCAGTCCCACAGGGGGAAAACTGTTTTTT
D gene: TRBD2; J gene: TRBJ2-2; V gene: TRBV7-2; clone size: NA; CDR3 protein: CASRSPTGGITGELFF; CDR3 DNA: TGTGCCAGCAGAAGTCCGACGGGGGGGATCACCGGGGAGCTGTTTTTT
D gene: NA; J gene: TRBJ1-1; V gene: TRBV20-1; clone size: many; CDR3 protein: CSARVTSAVALRTEAFF; CDR3 DNA: TGCAGTGCTAGAGTCACCTCGGCAGTGGCCCTGCGGACTGAAGCTTTCTTT
D gene: NA; J gene: TRBJ1-1; V gene: TRBV3-1; clone size: few; CDR3 protein: CASSLPGYTEAFF; CDR3 DNA: TGTGCCAGCAGCCTCCCGGGGTACACTGAAGCTTTCTTT
D gene: NA; J gene: TRBJ2-5; V gene: TRBV12-3/TRBV12-4; clone size: few; CDR3 protein: CASSGLAETQYF; CDR3 DNA: TGTGCCAGCAGTGGGCTAGCAGAGACCCAGTACTTC
D gene: NA; J gene: TRBJ1-1; V gene: TRBV4-3; clone size: NA; CDR3 protein: CASSQVGANTEAFF; CDR3 DNA: TGCGCCAGCAGCCAAGTAGGGGCGAACACTGAAGCTTTCTTT
D gene: TRBD1; J gene: TRBJ1-1; V gene: TRBV7-2; clone size: few; CDR3 protein: CASSAGTVQEAFF; CDR3 DNA: TGTGCCAGCAGCGCTGGGACAGTGCAAGAAGCTTTCTTT
D gene: NA; J gene: TRBJ2-5; V gene: TRBV7-2; clone size: few; CDR3 protein: CASSSGPVNTETQYF; CDR3 DNA: TGTGCCAGCAGCTCCGGGCCAGTAAATACGGAGACCCAGTACTTC
D gene: NA; J gene: TRBJ2-1; V gene: TRBV4-3; clone size: NA; CDR3 protein: CASSQGAGHRGNEQFF; CDR3 DNA: TGCGCCAGCAGCCAAGGGGCGGGGCACCGGGGCAATGAGCAGTTCTTC
D gene: NA; J gene: TRBJ2-4; V gene: TRBV6-5; clone size: few; CDR3 protein: CASSGQSKNIQYF; CDR3 DNA: TGTGCCAGCTCAGGACAGTCCAAAAACATTCAGTACTTC
D gene: TRBD1; J gene: TRBJ2-1; V gene: TRBV6-4; clone size: once; CDR3 protein: CASSAAGTDTYNEQFF; CDR3 DNA: TGTGCCAGCAGTGCCGCCGGGACAGACACCTACAATGAGCAGTTCTTC
D gene: NA; J gene: TRBJ2-1; V gene: TRBV7-8; clone size: few; CDR3 protein: CASSFTTGYSYNEQFF; CDR3 DNA: TGTGCCAGCAGCTTTACGACTGGTTACTCCTACAATGAGCAGTTCTTC
D gene: NA; J gene: TRBJ1-3; V gene: TRBV6-6; clone size: NA; CDR3 protein: CASSYSGSSGNTIYF; CDR3 DNA: TGTGCCAGCAGTTACAGCGGCTCCTCTGGAAACACCATATATTTT
D gene: NA; J gene: TRBJ1-2; V gene: TRBV29-1; clone size: NA; CDR3 protein: CSVEEFGYTF; CDR3 DNA: TGCAGCGTTGAAGAGTTTGGCTACACCTTC
D gene: TRBD1; J gene: TRBJ1-4; V gene: TRBV9; clone size: NA; CDR3 protein: CASSVLQGGNEKLFF; CDR3 DNA: TGTGCCAGCAGCGTCCTACAGGGGGGGAATGAAAAACTGTTTTTT
D gene: NA; J gene: TRBJ1-4; V gene: TRBV6-5; clone size: once; CDR3 protein: CASSYGSGGDEKLFF; CDR3 DNA: TGTGCCAGCAGTTACGGTTCGGGAGGGGATGAAAAACTGTTTTTT
D gene: NA; J gene: TRBJ1-3; V gene: TRBV4-1; clone size: few; CDR3 protein: CASSHGHTSGNTIYF; CDR3 DNA: TGCGCCAGCAGCCACGGCCATACCTCTGGAAACACCATATATTTT
D gene: NA; J gene: TRBJ1-4; V gene: TRBV7-2; clone size: NA; CDR3 protein: CASSLTTRVEKLFF; CDR3 DNA: TGTGCCAGCAGCCTAACGACGAGAGTAGAAAAACTGTTTTTT
D gene: NA; J gene: TRBJ2-7; V gene: TRBV11-2; clone size: few; CDR3 protein: CASSVRGTLYEQYF; CDR3 DNA: TGTGCCAGCAGCGTCCGGGGCACCCTCTACGAGCAGTACTTC
D gene: TRBD2; J gene: TRBJ2-3; V gene: TRBV6-5; clone size: few; CDR3 protein: CASSYQGLVPDTQYF; CDR3 DNA: TGTGCCAGCAGTTACCAAGGACTAGTTCCAGATACGCAGTATTTT
D gene: NA; J gene: TRBJ1-2; V gene: TRBV3-1; clone size: NA; CDR3 protein: CASSQEGVQGLGGYTF; CDR3 DNA: TGTGCCAGCAGCCAAGAAGGGGTCCAAGGCTTAGGTGGCTACACCTTC
D gene: NA; J gene: TRBJ2-2; V gene: TRBV4-3; clone size: few; CDR3 protein: CASSQDSTGELFF; CDR3 DNA: TGCGCCAGCAGCCAAGATTCCACCGGGGAGCTGTTTTTT
D gene: NA; J gene: TRBJ2-7; V gene: TRBV7-2; clone size: few; CDR3 protein: CASSFDGSGNEQYF; CDR3 DNA: TGTGCCAGCAGCTTTGACGGGTCGGGCAACGAGCAGTACTTC
D gene: NA; J gene: TRBJ2-6; V gene: TRBV7-9; clone size: few; CDR3 protein: CASSLVGSGANVLTF; CDR3 DNA: TGTGCCAGCAGCTTAGTCGGCTCTGGGGCCAACGTCCTGACTTTC
D gene: TRBD2; J gene: TRBJ2-3; V gene: TRBV6-6; clone size: few; CDR3 protein: CASSYTPRTSWQDTQYF; CDR3 DNA: TGTGCCAGCAGTTACACCCCCAGGACTAGCTGGCAAGATACGCAGTATTTT
D gene: TRBD2; J gene: TRBJ2-7; V gene: TRBV7-2; clone size: few; CDR3 protein: CASSFSGGRYEQYF; CDR3 DNA: TGTGCCAGCAGCTTTAGCGGGGGGAGGTACGAGCAGTACTTC
D gene: NA; J gene: TRBJ1-2; V gene: TRBV6-5; clone size: NA; CDR3 protein: CASSYATDQRSYGYTF; CDR3 DNA: TGTGCCAGCAGTTACGCGACAGACCAAAGGTCGTATGGCTACACCTTC
D gene: TRBD1; J gene: TRBJ2-2; V gene: TRBV7-3; clone size: NA; CDR3 protein: CASSLERDSTGELFF; CDR3 DNA: TGTGCCAGCAGCTTAGAAAGGGACAGCACCGGGGAGCTGTTTTTT
D gene: NA; J gene: TRBJ2-6; V gene: TRBV18; clone size: few; CDR3 protein: CASSPEQGRSGANVLTF; CDR3 DNA: TGTGCCAGCTCACCGGAGCAGGGGCGATCTGGGGCCAACGTCCTGACTTTC
D gene: NA; J gene: TRBJ2-3; V gene: TRBV5-1; clone size: few; CDR3 protein: CASSFSQRTTDTQYF; CDR3 DNA: TGCGCCAGCAGCTTCTCCCAGCGCACCACAGATACGCAGTATTTT
D gene: NA; J gene: TRBJ1-1; V gene: TRBV12-3/TRBV12-4; clone size: few; CDR3 protein: CASRRDGNTEAFF; CDR3 DNA: TGTGCCAGCAGGAGGGACGGGAACACTGAAGCTTTCTTT
D gene: NA; J gene: TRBJ2-3; V gene: TRBV7-9; clone size: NA; CDR3 protein: CASSPGPTTDTQYF; CDR3 DNA: TGTGCCAGCAGCCCAGGACCTACCACAGATACGCAGTATTTT
D gene: TRBD1; J gene: TRBJ1-2; V gene: TRBV29-1; clone size: once; CDR3 protein: CSVGGTGVVGYTF; CDR3 DNA: TGCAGCGTTGGAGGGACAGGGGTGGTTGGCTACACCTTC
D gene: TRBD1; J gene: TRBJ2-1; V gene: TRBV29-1; clone size: NA; CDR3 protein: CSVEDGTGTRVNEQFF; CDR3 DNA: TGCAGCGTTGAAGACGGGACAGGGACAAGGGTGAATGAGCAGTTCTTC
D gene: NA; J gene: TRBJ1-1; V gene: TRBV5-1; clone size: NA; CDR3 protein: CASSLVSGEAFF; CDR3 DNA: TGCGCCAGCAGCCTTGTATCTGGTGAAGCTTTCTTT
D gene: NA; J gene: TRBJ2-3; V gene: TRBV18; clone size: NA; CDR3 protein: CASSPGNRIGDTQYF; CDR3 DNA: TGTGCCAGCTCACCCGGTAACAGGATAGGAGATACGCAGTATTTT
D gene: NA; J gene: TRBJ1-6; V gene: TRBV4-1; clone size: NA; CDR3 protein: CASSQEVNSPLHF; CDR3 DNA: TGCGCCAGCAGCCAAGAGGTTAATTCACCCCTCCACTTT
D gene: TRBD1; J gene: TRBJ2-3; V gene: TRBV27; clone size: many; CDR3 protein: CASLGQGTDTQYF; CDR3 DNA: TGTGCCAGCTTGGGACAGGGAACAGATACGCAGTATTTT
D gene: NA; J gene: TRBJ2-3; V gene: TRBV20-1; clone size: many; CDR3 protein: CSAREIRALPSTDTQYF; CDR3 DNA: TGCAGTGCTAGAGAGATAAGGGCACTCCCAAGCACAGATACGCAGTATTTT
D gene: TRBD2; J gene: TRBJ2-2; V gene: TRBV4-1; clone size: NA; CDR3 protein: CASSQGGEGTGELFF; CDR3 DNA: TGCGCCAGCAGCCAAGGCGGGGAGGGGACCGGGGAGCTGTTTTTT
D gene: TRBD1; J gene: TRBJ1-1; V gene: TRBV5-1; clone size: NA; CDR3 protein: CASSLDRGLNTEAFF; CDR3 DNA: TGCGCCAGCAGCTTGGACAGGGGGCTTAACACTGAAGCTTTCTTT
D gene: NA; J gene: TRBJ1-2; V gene: TRBV3-1; clone size: few; CDR3 protein: CASSQGVSYGYTF; CDR3 DNA: TGTGCCAGCAGCCAAGGGGTTAGCTATGGCTACACCTTC
D gene: NA; J gene: TRBJ2-7; V gene: TRBV5-1; clone size: few; CDR3 protein: CASSLSPPSYEQYF; CDR3 DNA: TGCGCCAGCAGCTTGTCTCCTCCCTCCTACGAGCAGTACTTC
D gene: NA; J gene: TRBJ1-4; V gene: TRBV20-1; clone size: NA; CDR3 protein: CSARPVNEKLFF; CDR3 DNA: TGCAGTGCAAGACCGGTAAATGAAAAACTGTTTTTT
D gene: NA; J gene: TRBJ1-3; V gene: TRBV20-1; clone size: few; CDR3 protein: CSAIRDTSGNTIYF; CDR3 DNA: TGCAGTGCTATCCGGGACACCTCTGGAAACACCATATATTTT
D gene: TRBD1; J gene: TRBJ1-2; V gene: TRBV7-2; clone size: NA; CDR3 protein: CASSLRVSGGRGYGYTF; CDR3 DNA: TGTGCCAGCAGCTTAAGAGTCTCAGGGGGCAGGGGCTATGGCTACACCTTC
D gene: TRBD1; J gene: TRBJ2-3; V gene: TRBV9; clone size: few; CDR3 protein: CASTGKGAVGTDTQYF; CDR3 DNA: TGTGCCAGCACCGGGAAGGGGGCAGTGGGCACAGATACGCAGTATTTT
D gene: NA; J gene: TRBJ2-7; V gene: TRBV4-3; clone size: many; CDR3 protein: CASSQEFMGGGQYF; CDR3 DNA: TGCGCCAGCAGCCAAGAATTTATGGGGGGCGGGCAGTACTTC
D gene: NA; J gene: TRBJ1-2; V gene: TRBV12-3/TRBV12-4; clone size: NA; CDR3 protein: CASTSGASRGYTF; CDR3 DNA: TGTGCCAGTACCTCGGGAGCAAGCAGAGGCTACACCTTC
D gene: NA; J gene: TRBJ2-3; V gene: TRBV5-5; clone size: few; CDR3 protein: CASGEKVTGTDTQYF; CDR3 DNA: TGTGCCAGCGGGGAGAAGGTCACCGGGACAGATACGCAGTATTTT
D gene: NA; J gene: TRBJ2-5; V gene: TRBV7-2; clone size: few; CDR3 protein: CASSLGGIQETQYF; CDR3 DNA: TGTGCCAGCAGCTTAGGGGGGATCCAAGAGACCCAGTACTTC
D gene: TRBD2; J gene: TRBJ2-5; V gene: TRBV7-2; clone size: many; CDR3 protein: CASSLLAGGAGETQYF; CDR3 DNA: TGTGCCAGCAGCTTACTCGCGGGGGGGGCCGGAGAGACCCAGTACTTC
D gene: TRBD2; J gene: TRBJ2-5; V gene: TRBV5-1; clone size: NA; CDR3 protein: CASSYPGTSGGDFQETQYF; CDR3 DNA: TGCGCCAGCAGCTACCCCGGGACTAGCGGGGGGGATTTCCAAGAGACCCAGTACTTC